The 13 T cell receptor beta chains listed next were all sequenced from one sample in a study of blood T cell repertoires in COVID-19. Clones were read by immunoSEQ multiplex PCR, and TCRdb kept only the in-frame ones, dropping some. Among more than 110,000 clones, 86% were seen once, and the ten largest hold around 4.5%. Sequences were obtained from PBMCs or T cells enriched from blood (not recorded which). The origin of the receptors is a middle-aged man who had recovered from COVID-19.

The CDR3 region has the DNA TGTGCCAGTAGTATTACAGGGGCAAACCAAGAGACCCAGTACTTC. It is translated as CASSITGANQETQYF. This rearrangement joins TRBV19 to TRBJ2-5; TRBD1 aligns across 7 bases. The CDR3 length is 15 residues. Trimming cost V 3 bases and J 0 bases; bases outside gene matches: 4. Germline CDR1 and CDR2: LNHDA and SQIVND (reference sequence). The full variable domain, its missing parts supplied by reference TRBV19 and TRBJ2-5, is DGGITQSPKYLFRKEGQNVTLSCEQNLNHDAMYWYRQDPGQGLRLIYYSQIVNDFQKGDIAEGYSVSREKKESFPLTVTSAQKNPTAFYLCASSITGANQETQYFGPGTRLLVL.

This chain connects TRBV24-1 to TRBJ2-1; D perhaps matches TRBD2 (6 bases). The germline V gene has CDR1 KGHDR and CDR2 SFDVKD. V was cut by 5 bases and J by 1 base, with 20 bases left in between. This CDR3 region has 18 residues. In nucleotides, the CDR3 is TGTGCCACCAGTGGCCGCCGGGACTTCGTCGGGTCCTACAATGAGCAGTTCTTC. This translates into CATSGRRDFVGSYNEQFF.

The gene calls are TRBV28 and TRBJ1-1, with 8 nucleotides matching TRBD1. The V gene end was trimmed by 4 bases and the J gene end by 3 bases; junction bases not matched to a gene: 7. CDR3 length: 15 residues. The germline gives CDR1 MDHEN, CDR2 SYDVKM. In DNA, the CDR3 is TGTGCCAGCAGTTATCTAGGACAGGGCGACACTGAAGCTTTCTTT. This sequence encodes CASSYLGQGDTEAFF.

The J gene is TRBJ2-3, the V gene TRBV7-2, with unresolved D. The ends were cut back, 1 base at V and 7 bases at J, with 9 bases in the middle. Germline V lookup: CDR1 SGHTA, CDR2 FQGNSA. CDR3 length: 13 residues. The CDR3 here is CASSLDTVNTQYF. In DNA form, the CDR3 reads TGTGCCAGCAGCTTAGATACAGTAAATACGCAGTATTTT.

The chain combines TRBV19 with TRBJ1-5, with TRBD1 as a possible D gene (5 bases). The germline CDR1 and CDR2 sequences are LNHDA and SQIVND (reference sequence). CDR3 length: 12 amino acids. V was pared by 6 bases and J by 2 bases, with 5 bases between. CDR3 in DNA: TGTGCCAGTAGAGGGGGCAATCAGCCCCAGCATTTT. Its translation is CASRGGNQPQHF.

The V call is TRBV9, the J call TRBJ2-3, with 8 bases identical to TRBD1. V lost 0 bases to trimming and J lost 3 bases; unmatched junction nucleotides: 3. This CDR3 comprises 15 residues. Germline loops: CDR1 SGDLS, CDR2 YYNGEE. DNA for the CDR3: TGTGCCAGCAGCGTAGGACAGGGGAGGACAGATACGCAGTATTTT. Translated, it gives CASSVGQGRTDTQYF.

Here the CDR3 reads CASSTRQGHYGYTF. In DNA form, the CDR3 reads TGTGCCAGCAGCACCCGACAGGGCCACTATGGCTACACCTTC. The chain links TRBV21-1 to TRBJ1-2; the D call TRBD1 from the table was never checked on the DNA. TRBV21-1 is given as a pseudogene. The CDR3 is 14 amino acids.

About this clone itself: The same CDR3 also results from other DNA sequences found in this sample. V gene TRBV5-1 combines with J gene TRBJ1-4, with 8 nucleotides matching TRBD1. The J segment lost 6 bases and the V segment lost 4 bases, leaving 5 bases of the junction unmatched. CDR1 is SGHRS and CDR2 is YFSETQ in the germline V gene. This CDR3 has 14 amino acids. The CDR3 loop is CASSLAGGYEKLFF. CDR3 DNA sequence: TGCGCCAGCAGCCTGGCAGGGGGCTATGAAAAACTGTTTTTT. The full variable domain, its missing parts supplied by reference TRBV5-1 and TRBJ1-4, is KAGVTQTPRYLIKTRGQQVTLSCSPISGHRSVSWYQQTPGQGLQFLFEYFSETQRNKGNFPGRFSGRQFSNSRSEMNVSTLELGDSALYLCASSLAGGYEKLFFGSGTQLSVL.

The gene calls are TRBV30 and TRBJ1-6; D gene uncertain. Trimming stripped 0 bases from V and 10 bases from J, with 7 bases between. CDR1 is GTSNPN and CDR2 is SVGIG in the germline V gene (reference sequence). CDR3 size: 12 residues. The CDR3 region has the DNA TGTGCCTGGAGTGTTTTGCGGTCACCCCTCCACTTT. Protein product: CAWSVLRSPLHF.

The rearrangement joins TRBV14 to TRBJ1-2, with 9 positions matching TRBD1. Losses at the gene ends were 4 bases for V and 6 bases for J; bases not matched to a gene: 3. Looked up from germline, CDR1 is SGHDN and CDR2 is FVKESK. This CDR3 contains 13 residues. For the CDR3, the DNA is TGTGCCAGCAGCCCCAGGACAGGGGATGGCTACACCTTC. Protein: CASSPRTGDGYTF.

The chain is built from TRBV9 and TRBJ1-6, with 10 bases lining up with TRBD1. Germline loops: CDR1 SGDLS, CDR2 YYNGEE. This CDR3 has 19 residues. The ends lost 1 base at V and 10 bases at J; junction bases unmatched: 17. The CDR3 DNA sequence: TGTGCCAGCAGCGTATCGGCGACAGGGGGCATTCGATCTGGGTCACCCCTCCACTTT. It encodes CASSVSATGGIRSGSPLHF. The whole variable domain, remainder taken from reference TRBV9 and TRBJ1-6, is DSGVTQTPKHLITATGQRVTLRCSPRSGDLSVYWYQQSLDQGLQFLIQYYNGEERAKGNILERFSAQQFPDLHSELNLSSLELGDSALYFCASSVSATGGIRSGSPLHFGNGTRLTVT.

This chain links TRBV7-6 with TRBJ2-7, with 10 positions matching TRBD1. Losses at the gene ends were 5 bases for V and 4 bases for J; bases not matched to a gene: 5. The CDR3 length is 14 residues. The germline CDR1 and CDR2 sequences are SGHVS and FNYEAQ. CDR3 region: CASSQGQGLYEQYF. The CDR3 bases are TGTGCCAGCAGCCAGGGACAGGGGCTTTACGAGCAGTACTTC.

The J gene is TRBJ1-6, the V gene TRBV28; perhaps TRBD1 as D (5 bases). This CDR3 has 13 residues. In germline, CDR1 is MDHEN, CDR2 SYDVKM. Trimming stripped 7 bases from V and 9 bases from J, with 13 bases between. CDR3 amino acids: CASTSPQGSPLHF. The CDR3 nucleotides are TGTGCCAGCACCTCCCCCCAGGGTTCACCCCTCCACTTT.